The next 15 T cell receptor beta chains were all read from a single sample in a study of cytomegalovirus exposure and HLA in healthy donors. The PCR employed 60 Vbeta primers together with 13 Jbeta primers. Assay: immunoSEQ multiplex PCR; the TCRdb copy retains only in-frame clones and omits some. The table lists 100,000 to 150,000 clones, 65% to 75% of them singletons. The sample taken for sequencing was PBMCs. These receptors were collected from a man between 40 and 49 years old in good health and CMV-seropositive.

The genes are TRBV5-6 and TRBJ2-3; 8 positions match TRBD1. J lost 3 bases, V lost 6 bases, and 15 bases had no gene match. The germline CDR1 and CDR2 sequences are SGHDT and YYEEEE. The CDR3 extends over 17 amino acids. For the CDR3, the DNA is TGTGCCAGCAACTCCATAGGGCCAGGGGGCCTAACAGATACGCAGTATTTT. Translating it yields CASNSIGPGGLTDTQYF. Drawing the rest from reference TRBV5-6 and TRBJ2-3, the complete variable domain is DAGVTQSPTHLIKTRGQQVTLRCSPKSGHDTVSWYQQALGQGPQFIFQYYEEEERQRGNFPDRFSGHQFPNYSSELNVNALLLGDSALYLCASNSIGPGGLTDTQYFGPGTRLTVL.

The chain uses TRBV6-5 and TRBJ1-5; the D is unclear. The V end lost 6 bases, the J end lost 2 bases, and 8 bases lay between the germline ends. This CDR3 comprises 13 residues. CDR1 is MNHEY, CDR2 SVGAGI, per germline. CDR3 region: CASRSFRNQPQHF. CDR3 in DNA: TGTGCCAGCAGGAGCTTTCGCAATCAGCCCCAGCATTTT.

The rearrangement links TRBV5-1 to TRBJ2-1; the match to TRBD2 covers 11 bases. The germline gives CDR1 SGHRS, CDR2 YFSETQ. The CDR3 runs to 15 residues. The ends lost 3 bases at V and 2 bases at J; junction bases unmatched: 1. The CDR3 DNA is TGCGCCAGCAGCTCGGGACTAGCGGCCTACAATGAGCAGTTCTTC. It codes for CASSSGLAAYNEQFF.

This sequence joins TRBV7-2 and TRBJ2-1; tentatively, D is TRBD2 (5 bases). The V end was cut by 0 bases, the J end by 10 bases, with 10 bases between. Per the germline V gene, CDR1 is SGHTA and CDR2 is FQGNSA. The CDR3 is made up of 13 amino acids. CDR3 sequence (DNA): TGTGCCAGCAGCTTAGCGTCAGGAGGAGAGCAGTTCTTC. This encodes CASSLASGGEQFF.

The chain couples TRBV4-1 to TRBJ2-7; tentatively, D is TRBD1 (7 bases). Trimming took 0 bases from V and 4 from J, leaving 10 bases between them. The germline V gene encodes CDR1 MGHRA and CDR2 YSYEKL. CDR3 size: 14 residues. The CDR3 protein is CASSQETGRYEQYF. The CDR3 DNA reads TGCGCCAGCAGCCAAGAGACAGGGAGGTACGAGCAGTACTTC.

This clone was detected a few times. This chain uses TRBV9 with TRBJ2-3; the match to TRBD2 covers 13 bases. Germline CDR1 and CDR2: SGDLS and YYNGEE. The V segment lost 4 bases and the J segment 4 bases; nucleotides outside the gene matches: 3. CDR3 length: 15 residues. The CDR3 DNA follows: TGTGCCAGCAGCACCACTAGCGGGAGGGCAGATACGCAGTATTTT. Translating it yields CASSTTSGRADTQYF.

The CDR3 nucleotides read TGTGCCAGCAGTTACTCTGGCATCTATGGCTACACCTTC. The encoded protein is CASSYSGIYGYTF. The chain employs TRBV6-6 and TRBJ1-2, with D unclear. The V end lost 0 bases, the J end lost 4 bases, and 6 bases lay between the germline ends. Germline CDR1 MNHNY, CDR2 SVGAGI (reference sequence). The CDR3 sequence is 13 residues long.

This rearrangement joins TRBV6-1 to TRBJ2-3, with 8 bases aligning to TRBD1. Germline CDR1 and CDR2: MNHNS and SASEGT. The CDR3 spans 14 residues. V lost 10 bases to trimming and J lost 5 bases; unmatched junction nucleotides: 11. DNA for the CDR3: TGTGCCACCAGGGGGCTATCGGAAATAGATACGCAGTATTTT. Translating gives CATRGLSEIDTQYF.

This chain connects TRBV5-1 to TRBJ2-1; 8 bases map to TRBD1. CDR3 length: 16 residues. Germline V gene sequence: CDR1 SGHRS, CDR2 YFSETQ. Losses at the gene ends were 3 bases for V and 0 bases for J; bases not matched to a gene: 5. CDR3 in DNA: TGCGCCAGCAGCTCGCGGACAGGGAGCTCCTACAATGAGCAGTTCTTC. Its protein is CASSSRTGSSYNEQFF.

The V gene is TRBV12-5, the J gene TRBJ2-1; possible D gene TRBD2, 6 bases. Germline lookup yields CDR1 LGHNT and CDR2 FRNRAP. The CDR3 length is 16 residues. Trimming took off 0 bases at V and 5 bases at J, with 14 bases between the two ends. The CDR3 DNA is TGTGCTAGTGGTTTGGTATGGGGGGAAGTTGACAATGAGCAGTTCTTC. Encoded protein: CASGLVWGEVDNEQFF.

The chain's CDR3 is CASSLVAGTETQYF. As DNA, the CDR3 is TGTGCCAGCAGCTTGGTTGCGGGAACAGAGACCCAGTACTTC. The chain has TRBV5-4 and TRBJ2-5, with D perhaps matching TRBD2 (6 bases). Per the germline V gene, CDR1 is SGHNT and CDR2 is YYREEE (reference sequence). This CDR3 region has 14 residues. V was shortened by 0 bases and J by 4 bases, with 10 bases between the two germline ends.

The chain has TRBV7-9 and TRBJ1-4; 7 nucleotides agree with TRBD1. This CDR3 has 14 amino acids. With 5 bases clipped from V and 5 bases from J, the junction kept 5 bases outside the gene matches. CDR1 and CDR2 (germline): SEHNR, FQNEAQ (reference sequence). In nucleotides, the CDR3 is TGTGCCAGCAGCCCCGGGACAGCAAATGAAAAACTGTTTTTT. Translating it yields CASSPGTANEKLFF. Full variable domain (remainder filled in from reference TRBV7-9 and TRBJ1-4): DTGVSQNPRHKITKRGQNVTFRCDPISEHNRLYWYRQTLGQGPEFLTYFQNEAQLEKSRLLSDRFSAERPKGSFSTLEIQRTEQGDSAMYLCASSPGTANEKLFFGSGTQLSVL.

This sequence joins TRBV5-4 and TRBJ2-5; 14 positions agree with TRBD2. J was trimmed by 5 bases and V by 4 bases; bases with no gene match: 10. CDR1 is SGHNT, CDR2 YYREEE, per germline (reference sequence). The CDR3 loop spans 17 amino acids. Written as DNA, the CDR3 is TGTGCCAGCAGCCGGGGGACTAGCGGGAGAGCGGGTGAGACCCAGTACTTC. Its translation is CASSRGTSGRAGETQYF.

This chain links TRBV28 with TRBJ2-6; 7 nucleotides agree with TRBD1. Per germline, CDR1 MDHEN and CDR2 SYDVKM. V gave up 0 bases and J gave up 0 bases; unmatched junction bases: 8. The CDR3 consists of 19 residues. The CDR3 here is CASSLWSGQEHSGANVLTF. CDR3 nucleotide sequence: TGTGCCAGCAGTTTATGGAGTGGACAGGAACACTCTGGGGCCAACGTCCTGACTTTC.

DNA for the CDR3: TGTGCCAGCAGCTTAGATAGGGGTGGCTATGGCTACACCTTC. This codes for CASSLDRGGYGYTF. The chain carries TRBV7-8 and TRBJ1-2; maybe TRBD1 (5 bases). The V end lost 1 base, the J end lost 4 bases, and 10 bases lay between the germline ends. The CDR3 length is 14 residues. Germline values: CDR1 SGHVS, CDR2 FQNEAQ.